This T cell receptor beta chain was profiled in a study of blood T cells in healthy people across ages. The table lists this clonotype with a few counts. This CDR3 comprises 15 residues. Trimming left V 1 base short and J 4 bases short, with 14 bases between. The germline gives CDR1 SGHTA, CDR2 FQGNSA. A J-beta primer mix and a sample-barcoded 5' primer were used in a second PCR of about 7 to 12 cycles. TCRdb recomputed calls from the 5' RACE reads with MiXCR, one row per CDR3 protein. This sample has 750,000 to 950,000 distinct CDR3 sequences, with roughly 24% found just once. In addition, the sample was reused for a study of T cells of mothers and their children. That paper notes: Six children, together with their three healthy Caucasian mothers, made up the donors. The study found slightly higher but non-significant overlap in related versus unrelated mother-child pairs.

The receptor comes from a boy aged 10-17 years in good health. The rearrangement uses TRBV7-2 and TRBJ2-7, with D possibly being TRBD2 (6 bases). Input material: blood. CDR3 bases: TGTGCCAGCAGCTTAGGGCCGGGACTGATTTACGAGCAGTACTTC. It codes for CASSLGPGLIYEQYF.